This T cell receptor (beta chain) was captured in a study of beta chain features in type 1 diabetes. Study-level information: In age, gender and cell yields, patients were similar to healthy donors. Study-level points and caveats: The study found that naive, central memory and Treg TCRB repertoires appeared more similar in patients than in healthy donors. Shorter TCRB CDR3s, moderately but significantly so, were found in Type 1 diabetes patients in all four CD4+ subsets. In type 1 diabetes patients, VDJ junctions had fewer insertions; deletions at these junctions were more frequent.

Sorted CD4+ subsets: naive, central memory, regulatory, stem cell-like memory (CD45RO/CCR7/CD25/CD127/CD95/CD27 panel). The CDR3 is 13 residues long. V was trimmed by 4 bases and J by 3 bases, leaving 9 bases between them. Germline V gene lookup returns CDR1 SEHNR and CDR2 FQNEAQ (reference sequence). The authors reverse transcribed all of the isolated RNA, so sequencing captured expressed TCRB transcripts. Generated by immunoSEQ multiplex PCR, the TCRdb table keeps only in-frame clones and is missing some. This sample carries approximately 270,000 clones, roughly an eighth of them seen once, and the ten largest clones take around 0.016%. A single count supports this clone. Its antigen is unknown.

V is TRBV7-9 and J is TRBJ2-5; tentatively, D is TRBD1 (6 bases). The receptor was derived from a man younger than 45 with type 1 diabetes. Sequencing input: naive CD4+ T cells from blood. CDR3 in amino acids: CASSSGQEETQYF. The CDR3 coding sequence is TGTGCCAGCAGCTCGGGACAAGAAGAGACCCAGTACTTC.